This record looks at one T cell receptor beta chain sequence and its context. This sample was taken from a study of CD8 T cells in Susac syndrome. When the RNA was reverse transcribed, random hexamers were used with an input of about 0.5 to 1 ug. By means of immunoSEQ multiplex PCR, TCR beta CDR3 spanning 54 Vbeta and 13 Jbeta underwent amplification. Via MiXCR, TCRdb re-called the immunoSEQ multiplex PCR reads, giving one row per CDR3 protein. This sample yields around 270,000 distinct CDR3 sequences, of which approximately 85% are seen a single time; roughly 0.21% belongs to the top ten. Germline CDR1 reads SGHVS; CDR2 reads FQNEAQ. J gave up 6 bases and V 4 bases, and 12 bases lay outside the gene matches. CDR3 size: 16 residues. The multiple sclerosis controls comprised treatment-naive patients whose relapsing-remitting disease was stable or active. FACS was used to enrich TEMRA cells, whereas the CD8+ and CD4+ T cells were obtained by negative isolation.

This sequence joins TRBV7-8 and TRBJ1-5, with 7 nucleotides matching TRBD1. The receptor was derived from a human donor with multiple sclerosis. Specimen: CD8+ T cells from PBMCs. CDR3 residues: CASSSAPQGGRQPQHF. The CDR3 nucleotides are TGTGCCAGCAGCTCCGCGCCCCAGGGGGGCCGTCAGCCCCAGCATTTT. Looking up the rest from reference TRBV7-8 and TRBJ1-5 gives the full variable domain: GAGVSQSPRYKVAKRGQDVALRCDPISGHVSLFWYQQALGQGPEFLTYFQNEAQLDKSGLPSDRFFAERPEGSVSTLKIQRTQQEDSAVYLCASSSAPQGGRQPQHFGDGTRLSIL.